The source of this T cell receptor (beta chain) is a study of blood T cell repertoires in COVID-19 (dated by TCRdb to about 2020). With respect to the entire study: Samples covering the acute and convalescent phases of COVID-19 were provided by collaborators in the United States, Italy and Spain. The prospective study material was composed of cDNA or gDNA derived from T cells, B-cell-depleted T cells, or PBMCs. Deeply sampled blood TCRbeta repertoires from subjects exposed to, actively infected with, or recovered from COVID-19 were included in the dataset. A freely available public database, intended as a resource for researchers studying the immune response to SARS-CoV-2, is where the repertoires were released. The samples were drawn from two sources: the first 160 participants of the ongoing ImmuneRACE study, and approximately 1,300 subjects contributed by 6 global collaborators. A de-identified subject ID, COVID-19 status, age in years and sex were almost always included in the sample metadata. Where available, HLA class I and class II types were obtained from metadata supplied by the sample provider rather than from assay-based typing. Findings and caveats that apply to the study as a whole: Clinical and demographic metadata were provided uncurated, with the amount varying by source and participant.

V and J are trimmed by 7 bases and 1 base, and the gene matches miss 7 bases of the junction. CDR1 and CDR2 are drawn from the germline V gene (reference sequence): MNHNY, SVGAGI. From the cysteine up to the phenylalanine, the CDR3 has a length of 16 residues. Only CDR3 DNA remains: 48 bases, in frame from the first base. For this clone: No cognate antigen has been identified for it. Base qualities are not at hand, and no much larger clone is one base apart.

The immunoSEQ Assay, a bias-controlled multiplex PCR, was used to amplify TCRbeta CDR3 regions from genomic DNA. The authors' analysis ran thus. The number of nucleated cells in each sample was estimated by amplification of reference gene primers within the assay. Sequence reads were collapsed and filtered to measure the absolute abundance of every unique TCRbeta CDR3 rearrangement. For each sample, productive Simpson clonality was calculated as the square root of Simpson's diversity index over productive rearrangements. The table comes from immuneACCESS by way of TCRdb, which keeps in-frame sequences with V and J called. Part of the clones is missing from these tables; in studies checked, under half for an unresolved V gene and the rest for unknown reasons. That table gives V, J and clone size, and the DNA gave D and trimming. This sample gives over 100,000 clones in total; roughly four fifths of them show up just once. Of the sample, approximately 3.5% is held by the ten largest clones.

Each collaborating institution followed its own protocols to collect whole blood in K2EDTA tubes. For TCRbeta analysis, collaborator samples were shipped as frozen whole blood, as isolated PBMCs, or as DNA extracted from either sample type. Material: peripheral blood. This receptor chain uses TRBV6-6 and TRBJ1-5, and TRBD1 aligns with 10 junction nucleotides. The sequence was obtained from a woman older than 75 with active or convalescent COVID-19. The CDR3 reads CASNDPGQGSNQPQHF. The DNA reads as follows: TGTGCCAGCAACGATCCGGGACAGGGGAGCAATCAGCCCCAGCATTTT.